These T cell receptor beta chains were read from a single sample in a study of blood T cell repertoires in COVID-19. Here immunoSEQ multiplex PCR was the method, and the copy in TCRdb shows in-frame clones only, minus some. The sample has approximately 50,000 clones, approximately 80% seen once. The sequenced sample consisted of peripheral blood. Receptor source: an older man with active or convalescent COVID-19. Both conserved end residues are part of each CDR3. A D gene is named only where the DNA matches it firmly. For some rows the clone size is stated as once, few or many, or as a class when expanded; others skip it.

cdr3_nt: TGTGCCAGCAGCCAACAGTTCGGGAGCTCCTATAATTCACCCCTCCACTTT
cdr3_aa: CASSQQFGSSYNSPLHF
j_call: TRBJ1-6
clone_size: NA
v_call: TRBV14
d_call: NA

cdr3_nt: TGTGCCAGCTCACTTTCAGGACAGGGGTATAACTATGGCTACACCTTC
cdr3_aa: CASSLSGQGYNYGYTF
j_call: TRBJ1-2
clone_size: NA
v_call: TRBV18
d_call: TRBD1

cdr3_nt: TGTGCCACCCGAGATAGGGGAAGGGGAAATTCACCCCTCCACTTT
cdr3_aa: CATRDRGRGNSPLHF
j_call: TRBJ1-6
clone_size: NA
v_call: TRBV19
d_call: NA

cdr3_nt: TGTGCCACCAGTGATCCCAGGACACAGAACACCGGGGAGCTGTTTTTT
cdr3_aa: CATSDPRTQNTGELFF
j_call: TRBJ2-2
clone_size: NA
v_call: TRBV24-1
d_call: NA

cdr3_nt: TGTGCCAGCAGCTTACTTCCCGGGTTCTCCTACGAGCAGTACTTC
cdr3_aa: CASSLLPGFSYEQYF
j_call: TRBJ2-7
clone_size: NA
v_call: TRBV5-4
d_call: NA

cdr3_nt: TGCGCCAGCAGCCAAGAGGAGGTCCTGAACACTGAAGCTTTCTTT
cdr3_aa: CASSQEEVLNTEAFF
j_call: TRBJ1-1
clone_size: NA
v_call: TRBV4-1
d_call: NA

cdr3_nt: TGCAGTGCTAGTTCCCGGGACAGGGGGCGAAATGAGCAGTTCTTC
cdr3_aa: CSASSRDRGRNEQFF
j_call: TRBJ2-1
clone_size: few
v_call: TRBV20-1
d_call: TRBD1

cdr3_nt: TGCGCCAGCAGTGAGTCGGGGGGGAGGAATCAGCCCCAGCATTTT
cdr3_aa: CASSESGGRNQPQHF
j_call: TRBJ1-5
clone_size: NA
v_call: TRBV10-1
d_call: NA

cdr3_nt: TGTGCCAGCAGCCCAAGGGCCTTCGGGACAGGGGACTATGGCTACACCTTC
cdr3_aa: CASSPRAFGTGDYGYTF
j_call: TRBJ1-2
clone_size: NA
v_call: TRBV5-5
d_call: TRBD1

cdr3_nt: TGTGCCAGCAGTCTGGGGGGGGCCTCAAGGAACACTGAAGCTTTCTTT
cdr3_aa: CASSLGGASRNTEAFF
j_call: TRBJ1-1
clone_size: NA
v_call: TRBV6-2/TRBV6-3
d_call: NA

cdr3_nt: TGTGCCAGCAGTCTGCTCCCCGGGACAGGTACCTACGAGCAGTACTTC
cdr3_aa: CASSLLPGTGTYEQYF
j_call: TRBJ2-7
clone_size: NA
v_call: TRBV27
d_call: TRBD1

cdr3_nt: TGTGCCAGCGCGGGACAGGCATTGGTGGAAAACACTGAAGCTTTCTTT
cdr3_aa: CASAGQALVENTEAFF
j_call: TRBJ1-1
clone_size: NA
v_call: TRBV13
d_call: TRBD1

cdr3_nt: TGTGCCAGCAGCAGGGACAGAGAAGAGACCCAGTACTTC
cdr3_aa: CASSRDREETQYF
j_call: TRBJ2-5
clone_size: NA
v_call: TRBV6-2/TRBV6-3
d_call: TRBD1